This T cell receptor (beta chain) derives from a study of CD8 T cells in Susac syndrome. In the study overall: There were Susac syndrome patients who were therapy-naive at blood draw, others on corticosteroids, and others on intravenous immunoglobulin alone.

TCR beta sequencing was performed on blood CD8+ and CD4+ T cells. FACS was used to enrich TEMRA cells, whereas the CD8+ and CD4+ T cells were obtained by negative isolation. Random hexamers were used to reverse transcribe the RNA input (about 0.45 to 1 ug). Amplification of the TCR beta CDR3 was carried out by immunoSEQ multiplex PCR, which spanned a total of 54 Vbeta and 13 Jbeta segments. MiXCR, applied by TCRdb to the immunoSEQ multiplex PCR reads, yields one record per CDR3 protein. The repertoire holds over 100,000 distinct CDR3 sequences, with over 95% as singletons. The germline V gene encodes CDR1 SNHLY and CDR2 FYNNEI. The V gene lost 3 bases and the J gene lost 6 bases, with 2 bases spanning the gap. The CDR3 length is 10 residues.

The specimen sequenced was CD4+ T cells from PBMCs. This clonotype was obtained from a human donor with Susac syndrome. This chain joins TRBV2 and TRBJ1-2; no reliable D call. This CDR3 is CASSEHGYTF. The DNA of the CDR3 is TGTGCCAGCAGTGAGCATGGCTACACCTTC.